This T cell receptor (beta chain) originates from a study of cytomegalovirus exposure and HLA in healthy donors. Study results and limitations: Later analysis found that TCR beta chains associated with HLA were more clonally expanded than other, equally common chains.

A word on this clone: Antigen specificity is unknown.

The primer mix had 60 Vbeta and 13 Jbeta primers. Assay: immunoSEQ multiplex PCR; the TCRdb copy retains only in-frame clones and omits some. This sample has around 170,000 clones; roughly 84% occur once, and the top ten carry approximately 1.5%. V shed 8 bases and J shed 3 bases, with 14 bases lying between them. Per the germline V gene, CDR1 is ENHRY and CDR2 is SYGVKD. The CDR3 runs 13 residues. The specimen was PBMCs. This chain connects TRBV10-3 to TRBJ2-7, with D maybe TRBD2 (6 bases). This clonotype originated in a woman younger than 35 in good health and CMV-seronegative. The CDR3 sequence is CAISRGDDYEQYF. DNA of the CDR3: TGTGCCATCTCCCGCGGGGACGACTACGAGCAGTACTTC.